Listed below are T cell receptor beta chains from one sample, sequenced in a study of T cells of healthy individuals. Via MiXCR, TCRdb re-called the 5' RACE reads, giving one row per CDR3 protein. The data show about 100,000 distinct CDR3 sequences, approximately 15% seen once. Receptor source: a human donor in good health. CDR3s include the opening cysteine and the closing phenylalanine or tryptophan. The D gene is left open where the match is weak. Size values are once, few and many counts, or a class for expanded clones, and some rows have none.

d_call: .; v_call: TRBV20-1; clone_size: few; cdr3_length: 16; j_call: TRBJ2-5; cdr3_nt: TGCAGTTCCGTTTTGAGGGCAGGGGCGATCCAAGAGACCCAGTACTTC; cdr3_aa: CSSVLRAGAIQETQYF
d_call: TRBD2; v_call: TRBV24-1; clone_size: few; cdr3_length: 16; j_call: TRBJ2-1; cdr3_nt: TGTGCCACCAGTTACCCTGGACTAGCGGGTGGTGATGAGCAGTTCTTC; cdr3_aa: CATSYPGLAGGDEQFF
d_call: TRBD1; v_call: TRBV4-1; clone_size: few; cdr3_length: 17; j_call: TRBJ1-1; cdr3_nt: TGCGCCAGCAGCCCAGGGGGAGCCGTGATACAGGTCACTGAAGCTTTCTTT; cdr3_aa: CASSPGGAVIQVTEAFF
d_call: .; v_call: TRBV7-2; clone_size: few; cdr3_length: 15; j_call: TRBJ1-3; cdr3_nt: TGTGCCAGCAGCTATCGGGAACACTCTGGAAACACCATATATTTT; cdr3_aa: CASSYREHSGNTIYF
d_call: .; v_call: TRBV6-5; clone_size: many; cdr3_length: 16; j_call: TRBJ2-6; cdr3_nt: TGTGCCAGCAGGTCAAGAGACAGTTTTGGGGCCAACGTCCTGACTTTC; cdr3_aa: CASRSRDSFGANVLTF
d_call: .; v_call: TRBV9; clone_size: few; cdr3_length: 15; j_call: TRBJ1-3; cdr3_nt: TGTGCCAGCAGCGTAGATATCAGCTCTGGAAACACCATATATTTT; cdr3_aa: CASSVDISSGNTIYF
d_call: .; v_call: TRBV11-2; clone_size: few; cdr3_length: 15; j_call: TRBJ2-1; cdr3_nt: TGTGCCACCCAGGGGGGAGCGGGAGCCTACAATGAGCAGTTCTTC; cdr3_aa: CATQGGAGAYNEQFF
d_call: .; v_call: TRBV28; clone_size: few; cdr3_length: 14; j_call: TRBJ2-3; cdr3_nt: TGTGCCAGCAGACGGGGGCTTGGCACAGATACGCAGTATTTT; cdr3_aa: CASRRGLGTDTQYF
d_call: TRBD1; v_call: TRBV6-2/TRBV6-3; clone_size: .; cdr3_length: 15; j_call: TRBJ2-1; cdr3_nt: TGTGCCAGCACCACCAGGGGGTTTGGCTACAATGAGCAGTTCTTC; cdr3_aa: CASTTRGFGYNEQFF
d_call: TRBD1; v_call: TRBV19; clone_size: .; cdr3_length: 15; j_call: TRBJ1-2; cdr3_nt: TGTGCCAGTAGCCCCGACAGGGCCCTTAACTATGGCTACACCTTC; cdr3_aa: CASSPDRALNYGYTF
d_call: .; v_call: TRBV28; clone_size: .; cdr3_length: 15; j_call: TRBJ2-6; cdr3_nt: TGTGCCAGCAGTCTGGGGGCTTCTGGGGCCAACGTCCTGACTTTC; cdr3_aa: CASSLGASGANVLTF
d_call: .; v_call: TRBV20-1; clone_size: .; cdr3_length: 13; j_call: TRBJ1-2; cdr3_nt: TGCAGTGCTAGTGGGGGAGCTAACTATGGCTACACCTTC; cdr3_aa: CSASGGANYGYTF
d_call: .; v_call: TRBV28; clone_size: few; cdr3_length: 13; j_call: TRBJ1-2; cdr3_nt: TGTGCCAGCAGCATCGGAAGGGGCTATGGCTACACCTTC; cdr3_aa: CASSIGRGYGYTF
d_call: .; v_call: TRBV11-2; clone_size: .; cdr3_length: 14; j_call: TRBJ2-7; cdr3_nt: TGTGCCAGCAGCTTTGGCACAGGTAAGCCCGAGCAGTACTTC; cdr3_aa: CASSFGTGKPEQYF
d_call: TRBD1; v_call: TRBV3-1; clone_size: few; cdr3_length: 14; j_call: TRBJ1-1; cdr3_nt: TGTGCCAGCAGCCAGTGGGACAGGGAAACTGAAGCTTTCTTT; cdr3_aa: CASSQWDRETEAFF
d_call: TRBD2; v_call: TRBV4-3; clone_size: many; cdr3_length: 15; j_call: TRBJ2-3; cdr3_nt: TGCGCCAGCAGCCGACTAGCGGAGAGCACAGATACGCAGTATTTT; cdr3_aa: CASSRLAESTDTQYF
d_call: .; v_call: TRBV6-5; clone_size: many; cdr3_length: 18; j_call: TRBJ2-3; cdr3_nt: TGTGCCAGCAGTTACGGTGGTTTCATCGGGGGCCAGGCGGATACGCAGTATTTT; cdr3_aa: CASSYGGFIGGQADTQYF
d_call: TRBD1; v_call: TRBV20-1; clone_size: .; cdr3_length: 13; j_call: TRBJ2-7; cdr3_nt: TGCAGTGCTAGAAGACAGGGGCTCGACGAGCAGTACTTC; cdr3_aa: CSARRQGLDEQYF
d_call: .; v_call: TRBV6-5; clone_size: few; cdr3_length: 16; j_call: TRBJ2-2; cdr3_nt: TGTGCCAGCAGTTACGTTACTAGGGCGAACACCGGGGAGCTGTTTTTT; cdr3_aa: CASSYVTRANTGELFF
d_call: TRBD2; v_call: TRBV10-3; clone_size: .; cdr3_length: 15; j_call: TRBJ2-1; cdr3_nt: TGTGCCATCAGTGGGGGGGGGACTCAACACAATGAGCAGTTCTTC; cdr3_aa: CAISGGGTQHNEQFF
d_call: .; v_call: TRBV18; clone_size: many; cdr3_length: 17; j_call: TRBJ2-1; cdr3_nt: TGTGCCAGCTCACGTACCCTGGGTAGCCCGGGGGACAATGAGCAGTTCTTC; cdr3_aa: CASSRTLGSPGDNEQFF
d_call: .; v_call: TRBV4-2; clone_size: few; cdr3_length: 16; j_call: TRBJ2-3; cdr3_nt: TGTGCCAGCAGCCAAGAGGGGGGGGCCGGGGCAGATACGCAGTATTTT; cdr3_aa: CASSQEGGAGADTQYF
d_call: TRBD1; v_call: TRBV29-1; clone_size: .; cdr3_length: 14; j_call: TRBJ1-1; cdr3_nt: TGCAGCGTTTCGACAGGGGGCCTCAACACTGAAGCTTTCTTT; cdr3_aa: CSVSTGGLNTEAFF
d_call: TRBD2; v_call: TRBV4-3; clone_size: many; cdr3_length: 16; j_call: TRBJ2-1; cdr3_nt: TGCGCCAGCAGCCAAGATGCTAGCGGGATGATGTATGAGCAGTTCTTC; cdr3_aa: CASSQDASGMMYEQFF
d_call: TRBD1; v_call: TRBV7-9; clone_size: .; cdr3_length: 15; j_call: TRBJ2-1; cdr3_nt: TGTGCCAGCAGCACTACCGGACAGGGCCGATCGAAAGGGTTCTTC; cdr3_aa: CASSTTGQGRSKGFF
d_call: .; v_call: TRBV6-5; clone_size: many; cdr3_length: 15; j_call: TRBJ1-6; cdr3_nt: TGTGCCAGCAGTTACTCGCTCGAGGGTTACTCACCCCTCCACTTT; cdr3_aa: CASSYSLEGYSPLHF
d_call: .; v_call: TRBV15; clone_size: few; cdr3_length: 14; j_call: TRBJ2-5; cdr3_nt: TGTGCCACCAGCAGAGATCTAGCTCAAGAGACCCAGTACTTC; cdr3_aa: CATSRDLAQETQYF
d_call: .; v_call: TRBV29-1; clone_size: .; cdr3_length: 14; j_call: TRBJ2-1; cdr3_nt: TGCAGCGTTGAGAGGTCTCTAGGCCACAATGAGCAGTTCTTC; cdr3_aa: CSVERSLGHNEQFF
d_call: .; v_call: TRBV7-2; clone_size: once; cdr3_length: 13; j_call: TRBJ2-5; cdr3_nt: TGTGCCAGCAGCTCCATAGGAGGGGGGACCCAGTACTTC; cdr3_aa: CASSSIGGGTQYF
d_call: TRBD1; v_call: TRBV7-9; clone_size: .; cdr3_length: 13; j_call: TRBJ1-2; cdr3_nt: TGTGCCAGCAGCTTGGGACAGGAAGATGGCTACACCTTC; cdr3_aa: CASSLGQEDGYTF
d_call: .; v_call: TRBV9; clone_size: .; cdr3_length: 13; j_call: TRBJ1-2; cdr3_nt: TGTGCCAGCAGCGTAGACGGCAACTATGGCTACACCTTC; cdr3_aa: CASSVDGNYGYTF
d_call: .; v_call: TRBV5-6; clone_size: few; cdr3_length: 15; j_call: TRBJ2-6; cdr3_nt: TGTGCCAGCAGCTTGGGGCTCTCTGGGGCCAACGTCCTGACTTTC; cdr3_aa: CASSLGLSGANVLTF
d_call: TRBD1; v_call: TRBV5-1; clone_size: few; cdr3_length: 17; j_call: TRBJ2-7; cdr3_nt: TGCGCCAGCAGCTTGGGCCGTGACGGGACAGGGTTCTACGAGCAGTACTTC; cdr3_aa: CASSLGRDGTGFYEQYF
d_call: TRBD1; v_call: TRBV2; clone_size: few; cdr3_length: 14; j_call: TRBJ2-3; cdr3_nt: TGTGCCAGCAGCCCGGACAGGGGCAGAGATACGCAGTATTTT; cdr3_aa: CASSPDRGRDTQYF
d_call: .; v_call: TRBV18; clone_size: many; cdr3_length: 14; j_call: TRBJ1-2; cdr3_nt: TGTGCCAGCTCACCACCTGGCGGACTGTATGGCTACACCTTC; cdr3_aa: CASSPPGGLYGYTF
d_call: .; v_call: TRBV7-3; clone_size: few; cdr3_length: 15; j_call: TRBJ2-5; cdr3_nt: TGTGCCAGCAGCTTAATAGCCCCTCCCGGGGAGACCCAGTACTTC; cdr3_aa: CASSLIAPPGETQYF
d_call: TRBD1; v_call: TRBV4-2; clone_size: .; cdr3_length: 14; j_call: TRBJ1-6; cdr3_nt: TGTGCCAGCAGCCAAGGGACAGGGGTTTCACCCCTCCACTTT; cdr3_aa: CASSQGTGVSPLHF
d_call: .; v_call: TRBV10-3; clone_size: many; cdr3_length: 13; j_call: TRBJ2-7; cdr3_nt: TGTGCCATCAGTGACAGGGTAGCCTACGAGCAGTACTTC; cdr3_aa: CAISDRVAYEQYF
d_call: TRBD2; v_call: TRBV28; clone_size: many; cdr3_length: 18; j_call: TRBJ2-7; cdr3_nt: TGTGCCAGCAGTGAAGAAGGACTAGCGGGAGGGCCGTCCCACGAGCAGTACTTC; cdr3_aa: CASSEEGLAGGPSHEQYF
d_call: TRBD2; v_call: TRBV7-2; clone_size: .; cdr3_length: 14; j_call: TRBJ2-4; cdr3_nt: TGTGCCAGCAGCTCAAGCGGGGCAAAAAACATTCAGTACTTC; cdr3_aa: CASSSSGAKNIQYF